The rows below give T cell receptor beta chains drawn from one sample of a study of OX40 agonist ivuxolimab in advanced cancers. Profiling relied on immunoSEQ multiplex PCR, and the TCRdb table lists in-frame clones only, not all of them. The table lists over 10,000 clones, roughly 69% of them singletons, with 26% in the top ten. The material was CD4+ or CD8+ T cells sorted from blood, obtained in a trial of the OX40 agonist ivuxolimab. All receptors come from an adult with an advanced solid tumor such as melanoma, head and neck, liver or kidney cancer. Each CDR3 is given with its conserved first and last residue. A D gene is named only where the DNA matches it firmly. The listing skips clone size in some rows; elsewhere it reads once, few, many or a size class.

DNA	CDR3	V	J	D	length	size
TGCAGTGCCAACTATTACGAGCAGTACTTC	CSANYYEQYF	TRBV20-1	TRBJ2-7	NA	10	NA
TGTGCCAGCAGTGGAGATAACACCGACTACGAGCAGTACTTC	CASSGDNTDYEQYF	TRBV7-3	TRBJ2-7	NA	14	NA
TGTGCCAGCAACCTAGGGGGGTATACTGAAGCTTTCTTT	CASNLGGYTEAFF	TRBV5-6	TRBJ1-1	NA	13	few
TGTGCCAGCAGCTTAGTCGGGACAGCTTATGGCTACACCTTC	CASSLVGTAYGYTF	TRBV5-4	TRBJ1-2	TRBD1	14	NA
TGTGCCTGGAGTCCAGGGTCTTACGGGGCCAACGTCCTGACTTTC	CAWSPGSYGANVLTF	TRBV30	TRBJ2-6	NA	15	many
TGTGCCAGCAGCCCAATCTACGAGCAGTACTTC	CASSPIYEQYF	TRBV7-9	TRBJ2-7	NA	11	medium-sized
TGTGCCAGCAGTGAATTGGACAGCAATCAGCCCCAGCATTTT	CASSELDSNQPQHF	TRBV2	TRBJ1-5	NA	14	NA
TGCGCCAGCAGCTTGGTCCTAGCGGGAGTAGATGAGCAGTACTTC	CASSLVLAGVDEQYF	TRBV5-1	TRBJ2-5	TRBD2	15	NA
TGTGCCAGCAGCTTAGTTAACACCGGGGAGCTGTTTTTT	CASSLVNTGELFF	TRBV11-2	TRBJ2-2	NA	13	medium-sized
TGTGCCAGCAGCTTTGAGGCGAACACCGGGGAGCTGTTTTTT	CASSFEANTGELFF	TRBV7-9	TRBJ2-2	NA	14	NA
TGTGCCAGTAATCCCCACGGACTAGCGGGGCGGGAGACCCAGTACTTC	CASNPHGLAGRETQYF	TRBV19	TRBJ2-5	TRBD2	16	once
TGTGCCAGCAGTCAAATTCAGGGGGCAAGGGAGCAGTTCTTC	CASSQIQGAREQFF	TRBV28	TRBJ2-1	TRBD1	14	NA
TGTGCCAGCAGTTTATTGGCGGCAGACAATGAGCAGTTCTTC	CASSLLAADNEQFF	TRBV28	TRBJ2-1	NA	14	NA
TGTGCCAGTAGTACACTCGACGGGTCCTACGAGCAGTACTTC	CASSTLDGSYEQYF	TRBV19	TRBJ2-7	NA	14	NA
TGTGCCAGCAGCTTAGGGGGGGTCCAAGAGACCCAGTACTTC	CASSLGGVQETQYF	TRBV7-9	TRBJ2-5	NA	14	NA
TGTGCCAGCAGCTTAGCGGGACAACATAATTCACCCCTCCACTTT	CASSLAGQHNSPLHF	TRBV7-9	TRBJ1-6	NA	15	NA
TGTGCCAGCAGGCAGGGGTGGGGAAACACTGAAGCTTTCTTT	CASRQGWGNTEAFF	TRBV2	TRBJ1-1	NA	14	NA
TGTGCCAGCAGCTTAGAGGCCTACCGGGACGAGCAGTACTTC	CASSLEAYRDEQYF	TRBV7-2	TRBJ2-7	NA	14	NA
TGTGCCAGCACCCCGACTAGCGGGGACTTAAAATCCTACAATGAGCAGTTCTTC	CASTPTSGDLKSYNEQFF	TRBV7-9	TRBJ2-1	TRBD2	18	NA
TGTGCTGCGCGGACTAGCGGGCACTACGAGCAGTACTTC	CAARTSGHYEQYF	TRBV6-1	TRBJ2-7	TRBD2	13	NA
TGTGCCAGTGGGAGCGGGGGCTACAATGAGCAGTTCTTC	CASGSGGYNEQFF	TRBV7-3	TRBJ2-1	TRBD2	13	NA
TGTGCCAGCAGCTTGTGGGAGGGCCCGGTCGAGCAGTACTTC	CASSLWEGPVEQYF	TRBV11-2	TRBJ2-7	TRBD2	14	few
TGCGCCAGCAGCTCTGGACTAGCGGGGGCCCTAAGCACAGATACGCAGTATTTT	CASSSGLAGALSTDTQYF	TRBV5-1	TRBJ2-3	TRBD2	18	NA
TGTGCCAGCAGCTCAAGTGGTTACGAGCAGTACTTC	CASSSSGYEQYF	TRBV11-1	TRBJ2-7	NA	12	NA
TGTGCCAGCAGCTTCGGATCTAGCGGGATTTACAATGAGCAGTTCTTC	CASSFGSSGIYNEQFF	TRBV11-2	TRBJ2-1	TRBD2	16	NA
TGTGCCAGCAGCAGCCCGGGACAGAACTATGGCTACACCTTC	CASSSPGQNYGYTF	TRBV28	TRBJ1-2	TRBD1	14	few
TGTGCCAGCAGTGAATTTTTTGGACTTTCGGGAAACACCATATATTTT	CASSEFFGLSGNTIYF	TRBV2	TRBJ1-3	NA	16	NA
TGCGCCAGCAGCCTCGTAGCGGGAGGGGACGAGCAGTACTTC	CASSLVAGGDEQYF	TRBV4-1	TRBJ2-7	TRBD2	14	NA
TGCGCCAGCAGCCAAGATAGTATCGTTGGCTACACCTTC	CASSQDSIVGYTF	TRBV4-1	TRBJ1-2	NA	13	few
TGTGGAACCCATTCACCCCTCCACTTT	CGTHSPLHF	TRBV2	TRBJ1-6	NA	9	few
TGTGCCAGCAGTATAGCGGGGTCAGATACGCAGTATTTT	CASSIAGSDTQYF	TRBV5-4	TRBJ2-3	TRBD2	13	NA
TGTGCCAGCAGCCTTGATGACTCCTACAATCAGCCCCAGCATTTT	CASSLDDSYNQPQHF	TRBV7-6	TRBJ1-5	NA	15	NA
TGTGCCAGCAGCATGGGGGACACCGGGGAGCTGTTTTTT	CASSMGDTGELFF	TRBV2	TRBJ2-2	NA	13	NA
TGTGCCAGCAGCGTCGGACGGAACGCCTACGAGCAGTACTTC	CASSVGRNAYEQYF	TRBV9	TRBJ2-7	NA	14	NA
TGCGCCAGCAGTCTTGGGGGAACGGAGACCCAGTACTTC	CASSLGGTETQYF	TRBV10-2	TRBJ2-5	NA	13	NA
TGTGCCAGCAGCTTAGATCTTGCCGCGGCCCAAGAGACCCAGTACTTC	CASSLDLAAAQETQYF	TRBV11-2	TRBJ2-5	NA	16	few
TGTGCCACCAGCAGAGATCGGTTAGCGGGAGGGAGAAATGAGCAGTTCTTC	CATSRDRLAGGRNEQFF	TRBV15	TRBJ2-1	TRBD2	17	NA
TGTGCCAGTAGCCCGAGGGGCAGGGGACCCTACTACGAGCAGTACTTC	CASSPRGRGPYYEQYF	TRBV19	TRBJ2-7	NA	16	NA
TGTGCCAGCAGTTCCTCTCCGGGGGCCGTTTACACTGAAGCTTTCTTT	CASSSSPGAVYTEAFF	TRBV27	TRBJ1-1	NA	16	medium-sized
TGTGCCAGCAGCTTAAGCAGGTCCGGGGAGCTGTTTTTT	CASSLSRSGELFF	TRBV7-7	TRBJ2-2	NA	13	NA
TGTGCCAGCAGCATCGGGACAGGGGGCTTTACGCAGTATTTT	CASSIGTGGFTQYF	TRBV11-2	TRBJ2-3	TRBD1	14	NA